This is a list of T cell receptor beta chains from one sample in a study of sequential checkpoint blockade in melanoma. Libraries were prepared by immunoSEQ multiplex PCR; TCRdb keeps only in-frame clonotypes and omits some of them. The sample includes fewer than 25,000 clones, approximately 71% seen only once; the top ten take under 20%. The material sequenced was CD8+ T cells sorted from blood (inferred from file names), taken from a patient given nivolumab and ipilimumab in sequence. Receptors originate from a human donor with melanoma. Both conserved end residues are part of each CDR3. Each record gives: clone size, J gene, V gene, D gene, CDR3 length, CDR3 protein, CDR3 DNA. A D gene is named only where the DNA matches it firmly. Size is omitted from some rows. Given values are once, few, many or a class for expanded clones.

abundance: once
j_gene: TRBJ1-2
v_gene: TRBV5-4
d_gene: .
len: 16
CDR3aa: CASSLGYRDPNYGYTF
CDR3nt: TGTGCCAGCAGCTTAGGGTACAGGGATCCTAACTATGGCTACACCTTC

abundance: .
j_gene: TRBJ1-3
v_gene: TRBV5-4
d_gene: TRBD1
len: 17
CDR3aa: CASSTPLRDRPGNTIYF
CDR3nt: TGTGCCAGCAGCACCCCTCTCCGGGACAGGCCCGGAAACACCATATATTTT

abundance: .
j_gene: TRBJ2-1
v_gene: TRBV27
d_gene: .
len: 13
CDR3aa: CASSTGSYNEQFF
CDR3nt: TGTGCCAGCAGTACGGGGTCCTACAATGAGCAGTTCTTC

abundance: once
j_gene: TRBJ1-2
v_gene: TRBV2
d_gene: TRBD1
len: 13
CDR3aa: CASRGWTGYGYTF
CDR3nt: TGTGCCAGCAGGGGGTGGACAGGCTATGGCTACACCTTC

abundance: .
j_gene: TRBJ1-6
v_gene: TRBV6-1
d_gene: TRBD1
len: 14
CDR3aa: CATFPGQWNSPLHF
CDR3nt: TGTGCCACATTCCCGGGACAGTGGAATTCACCCCTCCACTTT

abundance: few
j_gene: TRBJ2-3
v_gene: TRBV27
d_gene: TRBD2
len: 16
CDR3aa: CASSSGLAGPTDTQYF
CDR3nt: TGTGCCAGCAGTTCGGGACTAGCGGGGCCCACAGATACGCAGTATTTT

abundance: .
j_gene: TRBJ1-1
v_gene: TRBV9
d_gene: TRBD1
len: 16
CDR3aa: CASAPWAGGMNTEAFF
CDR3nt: TGTGCCAGCGCCCCTTGGGCAGGGGGTATGAACACTGAAGCTTTCTTT

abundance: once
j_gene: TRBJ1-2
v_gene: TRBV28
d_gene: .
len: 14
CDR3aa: CASSAIREGYGYTF
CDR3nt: TGTGCCAGCAGCGCTATCAGGGAGGGCTATGGCTACACCTTC

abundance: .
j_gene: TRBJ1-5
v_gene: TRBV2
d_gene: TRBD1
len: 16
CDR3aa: CASSDWAGGGNQPQHF
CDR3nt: TGTGCCAGCAGTGATTGGGCAGGGGGCGGCAATCAGCCCCAGCATTTT

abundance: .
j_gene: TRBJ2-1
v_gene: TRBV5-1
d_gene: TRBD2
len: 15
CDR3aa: CASSLAGGAQREQFF
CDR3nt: TGCGCCAGCAGCTTGGCGGGGGGGGCGCAGCGGGAGCAGTTCTTC

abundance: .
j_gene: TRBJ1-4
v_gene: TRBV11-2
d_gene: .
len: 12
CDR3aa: CASSFQGRELFF
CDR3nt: TGTGCCAGCAGCTTTCAGGGGAGGGAACTGTTTTTT

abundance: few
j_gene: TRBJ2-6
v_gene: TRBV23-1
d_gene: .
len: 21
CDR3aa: CASSPHDSRVANYSGANVLTF
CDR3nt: TGCGCCAGCAGTCCACACGATTCCAGGGTCGCTAATTACTCTGGGGCCAACGTCCTGACTTTC

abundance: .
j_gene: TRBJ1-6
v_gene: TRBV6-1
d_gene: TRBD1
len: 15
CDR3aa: CTSGPGDSYNSPLHF
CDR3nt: TGTACCAGCGGTCCGGGGGACAGCTATAATTCACCCCTCCACTTT

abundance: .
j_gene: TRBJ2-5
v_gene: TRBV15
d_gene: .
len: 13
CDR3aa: CATSSRRYETQYF
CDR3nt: TGTGCCACCAGCAGCAGGAGGTACGAGACCCAGTACTTC

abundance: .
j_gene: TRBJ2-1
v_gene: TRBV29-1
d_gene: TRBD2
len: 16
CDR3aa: CSVVGLAGRPYNEQFF
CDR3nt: TGCAGCGTTGTGGGACTAGCGGGGCGCCCCTACAATGAGCAGTTCTTC

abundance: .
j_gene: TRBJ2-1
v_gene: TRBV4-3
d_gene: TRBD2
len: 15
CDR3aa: CASSQGGGGYNEQFF
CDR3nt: TGCGCCAGCAGCCAAGGCGGGGGGGGCTACAATGAGCAGTTCTTC

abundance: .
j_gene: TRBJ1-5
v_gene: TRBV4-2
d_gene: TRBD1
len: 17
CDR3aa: CASSQEAGGHQGRPQHF
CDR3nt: TGTGCCAGCAGCCAAGAAGCAGGGGGACACCAGGGGCGGCCCCAGCATTTT

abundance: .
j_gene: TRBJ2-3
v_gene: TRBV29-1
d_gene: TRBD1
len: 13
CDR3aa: CSVATGLTDTQYF
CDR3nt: TGCAGCGTCGCGACAGGGCTTACAGATACGCAGTATTTT

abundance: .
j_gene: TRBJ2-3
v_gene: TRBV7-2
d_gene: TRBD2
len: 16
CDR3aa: CASSLAPAGGQDTQYF
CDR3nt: TGTGCCAGCAGCTTAGCGCCGGCGGGGGGGCAAGATACGCAGTATTTT

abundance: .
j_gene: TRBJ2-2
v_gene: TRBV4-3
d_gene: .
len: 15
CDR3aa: CASSQTEGVTGELFF
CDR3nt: TGCGCCAGCAGCCAGACAGAGGGGGTCACCGGGGAGCTGTTTTTT

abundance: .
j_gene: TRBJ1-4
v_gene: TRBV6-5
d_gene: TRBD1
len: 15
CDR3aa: CASSPTGLNGEKLFF
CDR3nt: TGTGCCAGCAGCCCGACAGGGCTTAATGGCGAAAAACTGTTTTTT

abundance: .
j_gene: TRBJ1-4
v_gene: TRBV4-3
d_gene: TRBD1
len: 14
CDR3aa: CASSQERQGKKLFF
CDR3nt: TGCGCCAGCAGCCAAGAACGACAGGGGAAAAAACTGTTTTTT

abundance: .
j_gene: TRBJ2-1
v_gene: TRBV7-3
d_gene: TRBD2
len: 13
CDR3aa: CASSHGGYNEQFF
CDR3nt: TGTGCCAGCAGCCACGGGGGGTACAATGAGCAGTTCTTC

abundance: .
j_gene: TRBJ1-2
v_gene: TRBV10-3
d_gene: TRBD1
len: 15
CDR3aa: CAISDLGQGPYGYTF
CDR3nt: TGTGCCATCAGTGATCTAGGACAGGGGCCGTATGGCTACACCTTC

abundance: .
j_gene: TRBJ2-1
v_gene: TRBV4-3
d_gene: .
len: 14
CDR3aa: CASSQGPGWNEQFF
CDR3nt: TGCGCCAGCAGCCAAGGCCCGGGGTGGAATGAGCAGTTCTTC

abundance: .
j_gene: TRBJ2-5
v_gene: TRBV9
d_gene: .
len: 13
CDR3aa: CASSTSRGETQYF
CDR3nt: TGTGCCAGCAGCACCTCTAGAGGAGAGACCCAGTACTTC

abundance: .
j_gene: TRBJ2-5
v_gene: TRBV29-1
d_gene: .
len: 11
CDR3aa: CSVERGETQYF
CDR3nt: TGCAGCGTTGAAAGGGGGGAGACCCAGTACTTC

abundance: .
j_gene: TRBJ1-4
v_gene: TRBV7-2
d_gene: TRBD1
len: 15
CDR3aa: CASSLYGTGDEKLFF
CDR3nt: TGTGCCAGCAGCTTGTACGGGACAGGGGATGAAAAACTGTTTTTT

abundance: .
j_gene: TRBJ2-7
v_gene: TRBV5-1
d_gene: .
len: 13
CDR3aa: CASSLSLGGEQYF
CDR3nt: TGCGCCAGCAGCTTAAGCCTAGGGGGCGAGCAGTACTTC

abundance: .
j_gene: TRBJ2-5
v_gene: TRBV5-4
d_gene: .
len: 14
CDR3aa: CASSLGETQETQYF
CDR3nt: TGTGCCAGCAGCTTGGGCGAAACCCAAGAGACCCAGTACTTC

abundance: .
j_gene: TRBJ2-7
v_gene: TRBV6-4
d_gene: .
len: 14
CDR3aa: CASSDSGVGGAQYF
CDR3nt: TGTGCCAGCAGTGACTCGGGCGTAGGTGGGGCTCAGTACTTC

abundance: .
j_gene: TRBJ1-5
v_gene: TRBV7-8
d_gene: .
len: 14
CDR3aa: CASRRLGSNQPQHF
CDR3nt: TGTGCCAGCAGGCGGCTTGGGAGCAATCAGCCCCAGCATTTT

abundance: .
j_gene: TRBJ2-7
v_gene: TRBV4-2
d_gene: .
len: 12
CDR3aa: CASSYRDNEQYF
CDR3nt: TGTGCCAGCAGTTACCGGGACAACGAGCAGTACTTC

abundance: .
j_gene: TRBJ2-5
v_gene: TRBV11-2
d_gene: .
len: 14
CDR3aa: CASSLSSFQETQYF
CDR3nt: TGTGCCAGCAGCTTGTCGAGTTTCCAAGAGACCCAGTACTTC

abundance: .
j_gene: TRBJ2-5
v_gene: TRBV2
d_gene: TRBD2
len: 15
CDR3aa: CASRAWRGGRETQYF
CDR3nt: TGTGCCAGCAGGGCATGGCGGGGGGGCCGGGAGACCCAGTACTTC